At least ten counts were recorded for the clone carrying this TCR beta chain. From germline, CDR1 is MNHEY and CDR2 SVGAGI. The CDR3 has 16 residues. Unmatched junction bases numbered 11, after V lost 6 bases and J lost 6 bases. TCRdb re-analysed the 5' RACE reads in MiXCR, keeping a single row per CDR3 protein. Of about 19,000 distinct CDR3 sequences in the sample, 4% to 5.5% were seen once. The data were obtained in a study of early T cells in non-severe SARS-CoV-2 infection. The sequenced material came from whole blood. This clonotype was obtained from an adult who was a healthcare worker with PCR-confirmed SARS-CoV-2 infection or an uninfected control (not recorded which). The rearrangement links TRBV6-5 to TRBJ1-2, with TRBD1 identical over 12 bases. The CDR3 spells CASSRDRGRMLDGYTF. CDR3 in DNA: TGTGCCAGCAGCAGGGACAGGGGGCGAATGCTCGATGGCTACACCTTC.